These 11 T cell receptor beta chains were sequenced from one sample in a study of OX40 agonist ivuxolimab in advanced cancers. Libraries were prepared by immunoSEQ multiplex PCR; TCRdb keeps only in-frame clonotypes and omits some of them. The sample records tens of thousands of clones, roughly 85% being singletons. Sequencing was performed on CD4+ or CD8+ T cells sorted from blood, taken in a trial of the OX40 agonist ivuxolimab. These receptors were taken from an adult with an advanced solid tumor such as melanoma, head and neck, liver or kidney cancer.

The chain uses TRBV19 and TRBJ1-1; D not resolved. The CDR3 is 12 residues long. Trimming left V 5 bases short and J 6 bases short, with 10 bases between. Germline V gives CDR1 LNHDA, CDR2 SQIVND (reference sequence). CDR3 region: CASSPTRAEAFF. The CDR3 DNA follows: TGTGCCAGTAGTCCGACTAGGGCTGAAGCTTTCTTT.

The chain couples TRBV18 to TRBJ1-4; D remains ambiguous. V shed 4 bases and J shed 1 base, with 7 bases lying between them. The CDR3 length is 14 residues. Germline values: CDR1 KGHSH, CDR2 LQKENI. The CDR3 loop reads CASSRGVTNEKLFF. CDR3 nucleotide sequence: TGTGCCAGCTCACGGGGAGTAACTAATGAAAAACTGTTTTTT. Full variable domain (missing parts from reference TRBV18 and TRBJ1-4): NAGVMQNPRHLVRRRGQEARLRCSPMKGHSHVYWYRQLPEEGLKFMVYLQKENIIDESGMPKERFSAEFPKEGPSILRIQQVVRGDSAAYFCASSRGVTNEKLFFGSGTQLSVL.

The chain employs TRBV4-2 and TRBJ1-2; D uncertain. Germline V gene sequence: CDR1 LGHNA, CDR2 YNFKEQ. V lost 4 bases to trimming and J lost 2 bases, with 11 bases between them. This CDR3 is 14 amino acids long. The CDR3 reads CASSPTVGNYGYTF. In nucleotides, the CDR3 is TGTGCCAGCAGCCCAACCGTTGGAAACTATGGCTACACCTTC.

V usage is TRBV18 and J usage is TRBJ2-2; unclear D gene. CDR1 and CDR2 (germline): KGHSH, LQKENI. The V and J ends lost 8 bases and 7 bases respectively, with 8 bases between them. The CDR3 consists of 11 residues. CDR3 sequence reads: CASPTGGELFF. In nucleotides, the CDR3 is TGTGCCAGCCCCACGGGCGGGGAGCTGTTTTTT.

The V call is TRBV4-2, the J call TRBJ2-7, with TRBD1 identical over 9 bases. The junction had 2 bases not matched to a gene; V was cut back by 3 bases and J by 2 bases. The CDR3 runs to 14 residues. CDR1 is LGHNA, CDR2 YNFKEQ, per germline. CDR3 DNA: TGTGCCAGCAGCCAGAGGACAGGGGCCTACGAGCAGTACTTC. It specifies CASSQRTGAYEQYF.

The rearrangement joins TRBV27 to TRBJ2-5; the match to TRBD2 covers 7 bases. The CDR3 runs 15 residues. Germline CDR1 MNHEY, CDR2 SMNVEV (reference sequence). Trimming took 5 bases from V and 1 from J; bases not matched to a gene: 7. In nucleotides, the CDR3 is TGTGCCAGCAGTCTACTGCCGGGGGGCCAAGAGACCCAGTACTTC. The encoded protein is CASSLLPGGQETQYF.

This chain joins TRBV4-2 and TRBJ2-1; TRBD2 aligns across 9 bases. V was clipped by 4 bases and J by 9 bases; unmatched bases: 13. The CDR3 runs 16 residues. Germline loops: CDR1 LGHNA, CDR2 YNFKEQ. The CDR3 bases are TGTGCCAGCAGCCTCTCCGGCGGGAGGGCCGATAGTGAGCAGTTCTTC. It specifies CASSLSGGRADSEQFF.

The V gene is TRBV9, the J gene TRBJ2-1, with D possibly being TRBD1 (5 bases). The CDR3 covers 14 residues. Germline V gives CDR1 SGDLS, CDR2 YYNGEE. V lost 1 base to trimming and J lost 9 bases, with 14 bases between them. The CDR3 DNA reads as TGTGCCAGCAGCGTAAACGTGGGGCAGGCTGAGCAGTTCTTC. Translating it yields CASSVNVGQAEQFF.

The chain recombines TRBV29-1 with TRBJ1-2; 8 bases are a match to TRBD1. This CDR3 contains 13 residues. V lost 3 bases, J lost 4 bases, and 4 bases stayed unmatched. CDR1 and CDR2 (germline): SQVTM, ANQGSEA. CDR3 amino acids: CSVDQGAPYGYTF. CDR3 in DNA: TGCAGCGTTGACCAGGGGGCTCCCTATGGCTACACCTTC.

The gene calls are TRBV2 and TRBJ2-5; no clear D gene. The germline gives CDR1 SNHLY, CDR2 FYNNEI. This CDR3 has 15 amino acids. V lost 3 bases to trimming and J lost 2 bases, with 13 bases between them. The CDR3 protein is CASSDSLLGQETQYF. The DNA of the CDR3 is TGTGCCAGCAGTGATAGCCTTCTGGGGCAAGAGACCCAGTACTTC.

The CDR3 region has the DNA TGTGCCAGCACCCCGCCCAGGGGGCGAGAAGATACGCAGTATTTT. This translates into CASTPPRGREDTQYF. V is TRBV5-6 and J is TRBJ2-3; 8 nucleotides agree with TRBD1. The CDR3 extends over 15 amino acids. Germline V gene lookup returns CDR1 SGHDT and CDR2 YYEEEE. V gave up 6 bases and J gave up 5 bases; unmatched junction bases: 11.